The clone carrying this T cell receptor beta chain showed up just a few times. Other DNA sequences within the sample encode an identical CDR3. This sample was included in a study of blood T cell repertoires in COVID-19. Study as a whole: Acute and convalescent COVID-19 samples came from the United States, Italy and Spain. T cells, B-cell-depleted T cells, or PBMCs supplied cDNA or gDNA.

The method was immunoSEQ multiplex PCR; TCRdb's version includes in-frame clones alone and lacks a portion of them. The sample has about 250,000 clones, just under 85% seen once. The CDR3 length is 14 residues. From germline, CDR1 is SGHTA and CDR2 FQGNSA. The junction had 4 bases not matched to a gene; V was cut back by 5 bases and J by 4 bases. J is TRBJ2-2 and V is TRBV7-2; 7 bases agree with TRBD2. This TCR derives from a woman in her fifties or sixties with active or convalescent COVID-19. Sequencing was carried out using peripheral blood. The CDR3 coding sequence is TGTGCCAGCAGCCCGGGACTACGCACCGGGGAGCTGTTTTTT. It translates to CASSPGLRTGELFF.